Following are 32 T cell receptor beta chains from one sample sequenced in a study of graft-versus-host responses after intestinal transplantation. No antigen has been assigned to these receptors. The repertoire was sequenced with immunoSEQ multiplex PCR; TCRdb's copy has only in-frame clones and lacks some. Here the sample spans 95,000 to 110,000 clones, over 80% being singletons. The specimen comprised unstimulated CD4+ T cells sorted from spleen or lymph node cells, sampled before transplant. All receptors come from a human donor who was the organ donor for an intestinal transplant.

Here the CDR3 reads CASSHNTGELFF. CDR3 DNA sequence: TGCGCCAGCAGCCACAACACCGGGGAGCTGTTTTTT. The chain recombines TRBV4-1 with TRBJ2-2; no clear D gene. Germline V gene sequence: CDR1 MGHRA, CDR2 YSYEKL. The CDR3 is made up of 12 amino acids. Trimming stripped 3 bases from V and 2 bases from J, with 1 base between.

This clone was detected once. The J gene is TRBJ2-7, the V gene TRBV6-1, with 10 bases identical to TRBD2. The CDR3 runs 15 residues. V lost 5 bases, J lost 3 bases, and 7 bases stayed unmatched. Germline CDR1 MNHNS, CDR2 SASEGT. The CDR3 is CASSSPLAGGYEQYF. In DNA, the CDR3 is TGTGCCAGCAGTTCGCCGTTAGCGGGGGGCTACGAGCAGTACTTC.

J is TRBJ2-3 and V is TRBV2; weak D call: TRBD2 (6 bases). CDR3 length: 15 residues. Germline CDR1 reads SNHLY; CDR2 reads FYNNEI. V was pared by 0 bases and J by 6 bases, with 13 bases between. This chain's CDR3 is CASSEADPRGDTQYF. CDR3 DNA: TGTGCCAGCAGTGAAGCGGATCCTCGGGGGGATACGCAGTATTTT.

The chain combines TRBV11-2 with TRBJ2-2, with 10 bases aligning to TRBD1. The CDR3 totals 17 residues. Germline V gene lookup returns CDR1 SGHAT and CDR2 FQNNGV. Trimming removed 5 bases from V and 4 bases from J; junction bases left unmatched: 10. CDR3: CASSLSWDRGATGELFF. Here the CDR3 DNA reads TGTGCCAGCAGCCTTAGTTGGGACAGGGGTGCCACCGGGGAGCTGTTTTTT.

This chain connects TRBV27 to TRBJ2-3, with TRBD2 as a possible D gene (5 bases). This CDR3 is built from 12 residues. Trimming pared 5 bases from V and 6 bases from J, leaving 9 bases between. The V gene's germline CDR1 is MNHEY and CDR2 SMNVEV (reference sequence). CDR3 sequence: CASSLSGDTQYF. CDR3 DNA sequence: TGTGCCAGCAGTCTGTCGGGGGATACGCAGTATTTT.

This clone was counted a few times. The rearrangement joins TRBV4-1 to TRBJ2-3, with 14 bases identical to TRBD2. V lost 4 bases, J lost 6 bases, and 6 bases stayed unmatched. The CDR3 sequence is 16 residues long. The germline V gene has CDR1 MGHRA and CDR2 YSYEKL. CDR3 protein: CASSPRTSGGKDTQYF. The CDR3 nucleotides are TGCGCCAGCAGCCCCCGGACTAGCGGGGGGAAGGATACGCAGTATTTT.

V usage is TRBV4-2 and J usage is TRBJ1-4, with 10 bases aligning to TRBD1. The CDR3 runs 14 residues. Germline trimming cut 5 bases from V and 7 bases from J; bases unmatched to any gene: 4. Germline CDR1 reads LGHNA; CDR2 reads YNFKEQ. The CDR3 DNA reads TGTGCCAGCAGCTCGACAGGGGGCGGTGAAAAACTGTTTTTT. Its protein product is CASSSTGGGEKLFF.

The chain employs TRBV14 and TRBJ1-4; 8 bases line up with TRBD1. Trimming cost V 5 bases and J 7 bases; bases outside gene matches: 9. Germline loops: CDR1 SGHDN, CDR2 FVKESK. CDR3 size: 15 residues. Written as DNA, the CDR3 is TGTGCCAGCAGCATCCGACAGGGGACGGGTGAAAAACTGTTTTTT. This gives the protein CASSIRQGTGEKLFF. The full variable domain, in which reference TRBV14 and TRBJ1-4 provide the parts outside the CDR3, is EAGVTQFPSHSVIEKGQTVTLRCDPISGHDNLYWYRRVMGKEIKFLLHFVKESKQDESGMPNNRFLAERTGGTYSTLKVQPAELEDSGVYFCASSIRQGTGEKLFFGSGTQLSVL.

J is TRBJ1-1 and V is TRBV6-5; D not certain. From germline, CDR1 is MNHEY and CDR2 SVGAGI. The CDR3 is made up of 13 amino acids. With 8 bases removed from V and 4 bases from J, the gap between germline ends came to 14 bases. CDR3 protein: CASVEESSTEAFF. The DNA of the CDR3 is TGTGCCAGCGTCGAAGAGTCGAGCACTGAAGCTTTCTTT.

The CDR3 nucleotides read TGCGCCAGCAGCCAACCGGGACTAGCCACAGATACGCAGTATTTT. It specifies CASSQPGLATDTQYF. The chain carries TRBV4-1 and TRBJ2-3; 9 positions agree with TRBD2. CDR3 length: 15 amino acids. V lost 2 bases and J lost 2; bases outside the gene matches: 2. Germline V CDR1 and CDR2: MGHRA, YSYEKL.

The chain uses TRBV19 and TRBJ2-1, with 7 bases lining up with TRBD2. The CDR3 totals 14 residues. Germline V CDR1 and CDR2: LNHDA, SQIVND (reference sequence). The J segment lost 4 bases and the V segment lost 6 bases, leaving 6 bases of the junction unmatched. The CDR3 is CASRSTAGYNEQFF. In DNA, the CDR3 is TGTGCCAGTAGGTCGACAGCGGGGTACAATGAGCAGTTCTTC.

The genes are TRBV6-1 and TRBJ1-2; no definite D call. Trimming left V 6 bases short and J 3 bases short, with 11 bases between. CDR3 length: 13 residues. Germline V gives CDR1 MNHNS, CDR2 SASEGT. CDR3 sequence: CASRDVRDYGYTF. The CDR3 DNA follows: TGTGCCAGCAGGGACGTCCGGGACTATGGCTACACCTTC.

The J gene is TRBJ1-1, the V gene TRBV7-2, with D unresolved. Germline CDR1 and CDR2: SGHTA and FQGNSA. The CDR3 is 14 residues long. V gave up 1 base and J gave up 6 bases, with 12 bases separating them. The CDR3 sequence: CASSLVGYGSEAFF. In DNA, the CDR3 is TGTGCCAGCAGCTTAGTGGGGTATGGGTCTGAAGCTTTCTTT.

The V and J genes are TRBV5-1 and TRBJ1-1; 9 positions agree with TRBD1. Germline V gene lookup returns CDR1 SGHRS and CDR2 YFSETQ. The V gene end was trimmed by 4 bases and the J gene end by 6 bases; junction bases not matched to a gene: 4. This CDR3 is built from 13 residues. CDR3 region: CASSLDRGAEAFF. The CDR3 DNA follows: TGCGCCAGCAGCCTGGACAGGGGAGCTGAAGCTTTCTTT. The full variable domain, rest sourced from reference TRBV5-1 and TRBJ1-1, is KAGVTQTPRYLIKTRGQQVTLSCSPISGHRSVSWYQQTPGQGLQFLFEYFSETQRNKGNFPGRFSGRQFSNSRSEMNVSTLELGDSALYLCASSLDRGAEAFFGQGTRLTVV.

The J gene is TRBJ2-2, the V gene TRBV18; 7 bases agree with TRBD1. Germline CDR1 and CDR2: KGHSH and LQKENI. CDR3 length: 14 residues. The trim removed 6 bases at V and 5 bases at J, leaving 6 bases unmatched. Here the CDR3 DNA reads TGTGCCAGCTCGCAGCCCAGGGGGACCGGGGAGCTGTTTTTT. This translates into CASSQPRGTGELFF.

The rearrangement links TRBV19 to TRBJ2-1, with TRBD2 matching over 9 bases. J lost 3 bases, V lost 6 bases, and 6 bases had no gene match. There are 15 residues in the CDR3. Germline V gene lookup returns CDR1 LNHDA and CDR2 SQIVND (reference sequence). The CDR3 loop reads CASSPSGRFYNEQFF. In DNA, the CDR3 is TGTGCCAGTAGCCCAAGCGGGAGGTTCTACAATGAGCAGTTCTTC.

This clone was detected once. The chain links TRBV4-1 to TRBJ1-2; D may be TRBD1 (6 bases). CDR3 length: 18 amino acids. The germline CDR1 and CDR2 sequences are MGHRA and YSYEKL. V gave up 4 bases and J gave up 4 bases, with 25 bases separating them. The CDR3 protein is CASSRPYSGGHSGYGYTF. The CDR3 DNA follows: TGCGCCAGCAGCCGACCATACAGCGGGGGGCATTCGGGCTATGGCTACACCTTC.

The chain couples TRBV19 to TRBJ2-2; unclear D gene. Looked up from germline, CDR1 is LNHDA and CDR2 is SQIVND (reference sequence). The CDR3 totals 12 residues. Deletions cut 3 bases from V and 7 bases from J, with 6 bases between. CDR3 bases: TGTGCCAGTAGTATCAGTGACGGGGAGCTGTTTTTT. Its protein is CASSISDGELFF.

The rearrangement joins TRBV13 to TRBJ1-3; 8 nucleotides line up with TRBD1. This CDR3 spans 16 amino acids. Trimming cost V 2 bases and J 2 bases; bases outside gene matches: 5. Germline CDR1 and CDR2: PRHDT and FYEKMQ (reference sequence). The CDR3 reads CASSLTDRVPGNTIYF. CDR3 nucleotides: TGTGCCAGCAGCTTAACGGACAGGGTACCTGGAAACACCATATATTTT.

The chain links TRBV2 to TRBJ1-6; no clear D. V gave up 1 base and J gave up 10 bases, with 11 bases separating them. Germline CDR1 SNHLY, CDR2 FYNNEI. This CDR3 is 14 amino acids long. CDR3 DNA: TGTGCCAGCAGTGAAGATCGGATAGGGTCACCCCTCCACTTT. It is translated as CASSEDRIGSPLHF.

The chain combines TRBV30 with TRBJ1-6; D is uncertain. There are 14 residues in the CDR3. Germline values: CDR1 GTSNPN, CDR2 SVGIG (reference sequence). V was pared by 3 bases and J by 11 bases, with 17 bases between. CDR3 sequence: CAWSFTGPRAPLHF. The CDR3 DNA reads TGTGCCTGGAGCTTTACGGGCCCCCGGGCACCCCTCCACTTT.

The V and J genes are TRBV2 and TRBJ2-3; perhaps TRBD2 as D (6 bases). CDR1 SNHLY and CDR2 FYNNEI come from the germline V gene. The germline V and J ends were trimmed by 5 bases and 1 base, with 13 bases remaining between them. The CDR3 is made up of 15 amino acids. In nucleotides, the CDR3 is TGTGCCAGCAGTACAGAGCGGGTAGGCACAGATACGCAGTATTTT. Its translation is CASSTERVGTDTQYF.

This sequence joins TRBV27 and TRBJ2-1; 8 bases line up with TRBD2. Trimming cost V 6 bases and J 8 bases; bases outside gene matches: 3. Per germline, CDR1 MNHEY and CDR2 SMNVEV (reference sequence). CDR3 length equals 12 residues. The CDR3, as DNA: TGTGCCAGCAGCGAAGCGGGAGATGAGCAGTTCTTC. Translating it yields CASSEAGDEQFF.

CDR3: CASSSLGTGQTEAFF. DNA for the CDR3: TGTGCCAGCAGCTCTCTCGGGACAGGCCAAACTGAAGCTTTCTTT. V and J are TRBV7-9 and TRBJ1-1; 8 nucleotides align to TRBD1. J was trimmed by 5 bases and V by 4 bases; bases with no gene match: 9. The germline V gene has CDR1 SEHNR and CDR2 FQNEAQ (reference sequence). The CDR3 runs to 15 residues.

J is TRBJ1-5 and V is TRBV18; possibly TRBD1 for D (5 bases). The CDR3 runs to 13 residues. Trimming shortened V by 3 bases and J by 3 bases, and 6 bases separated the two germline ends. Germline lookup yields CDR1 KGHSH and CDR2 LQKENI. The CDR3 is CASSPGTNQPQHF. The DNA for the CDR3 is TGTGCCAGCTCACCTGGGACCAATCAGCCCCAGCATTTT.

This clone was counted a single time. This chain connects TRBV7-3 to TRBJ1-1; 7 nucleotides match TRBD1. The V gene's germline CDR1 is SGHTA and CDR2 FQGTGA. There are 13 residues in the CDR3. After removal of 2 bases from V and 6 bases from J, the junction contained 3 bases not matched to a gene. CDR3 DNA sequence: TGTGCCAGCAGCTTAGACAGGGAGTCTGAAGCTTTCTTT. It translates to CASSLDRESEAFF.

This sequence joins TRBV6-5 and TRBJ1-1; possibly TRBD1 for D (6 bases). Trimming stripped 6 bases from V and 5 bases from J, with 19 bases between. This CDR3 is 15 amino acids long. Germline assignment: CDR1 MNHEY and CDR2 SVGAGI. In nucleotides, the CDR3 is TGTGCCAGCAGGAGCATGGGGCAGGGGAGAACTGAAGCTTTCTTT. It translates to CASRSMGQGRTEAFF.

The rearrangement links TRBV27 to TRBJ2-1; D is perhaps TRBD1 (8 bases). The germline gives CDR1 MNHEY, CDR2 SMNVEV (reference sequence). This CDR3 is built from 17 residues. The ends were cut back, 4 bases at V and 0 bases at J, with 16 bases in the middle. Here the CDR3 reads CASSYRNRGGSYNEQFF. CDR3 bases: TGTGCCAGCAGTTACCGGAACAGGGGGGGCTCCTACAATGAGCAGTTCTTC.

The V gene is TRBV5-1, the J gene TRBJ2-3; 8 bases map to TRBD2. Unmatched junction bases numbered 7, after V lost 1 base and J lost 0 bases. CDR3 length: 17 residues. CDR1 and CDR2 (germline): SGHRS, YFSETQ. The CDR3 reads CASSLRAGETSTDTQYF. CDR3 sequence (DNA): TGCGCCAGCAGCTTGAGAGCGGGGGAGACTAGCACAGATACGCAGTATTTT. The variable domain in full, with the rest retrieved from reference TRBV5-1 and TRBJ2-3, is KAGVTQTPRYLIKTRGQQVTLSCSPISGHRSVSWYQQTPGQGLQFLFEYFSETQRNKGNFPGRFSGRQFSNSRSEMNVSTLELGDSALYLCASSLRAGETSTDTQYFGPGTRLTVL.

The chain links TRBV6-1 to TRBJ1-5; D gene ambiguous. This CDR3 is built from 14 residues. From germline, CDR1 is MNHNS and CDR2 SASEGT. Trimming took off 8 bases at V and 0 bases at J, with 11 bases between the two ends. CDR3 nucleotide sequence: TGTGCCAGCTCCAGTTACGATAGCAATCAGCCCCAGCATTTT. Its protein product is CASSSYDSNQPQHF.

The CDR3 nucleotides are TGTGCCAGCAGCTTACTCCTAGCGGGAGGTCCGGAGCAGTTCTTC. Translation: CASSLLLAGGPEQFF. V usage is TRBV7-6 and J usage is TRBJ2-1; TRBD2 agrees at 11 bases. The junction had 7 bases not matched to a gene; V was cut back by 2 bases and J by 10 bases. The V gene's germline CDR1 is SGHVS and CDR2 FNYEAQ. This CDR3 contains 15 residues. Supplemented by reference TRBV7-6 and TRBJ2-1, the full variable domain reads GAGVSQSPRYKVTKRGQDVALRCDPISGHVSLYWYRQALGQGPEFLTYFNYEAQQDKSGLPNDRFSAERPEGSISTLTIQRTEQRDSAMYRCASSLLLAGGPEQFFGPGTRLTVL.

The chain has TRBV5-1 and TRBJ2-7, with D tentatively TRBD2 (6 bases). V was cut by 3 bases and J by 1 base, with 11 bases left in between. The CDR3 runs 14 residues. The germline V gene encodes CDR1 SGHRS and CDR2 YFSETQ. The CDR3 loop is CASSSTRPSYEQYF. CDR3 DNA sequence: TGCGCCAGCAGCTCGACTAGACCTTCCTACGAGCAGTACTTC.